The rows below give T cell receptor beta chains drawn from one sample of a study of shared clonotypes between healthy human individuals. The protocol was immunoSEQ multiplex PCR, while the TCRdb copy is restricted to in-frame clones and leaves out a portion. The table has approximately 1,000,000 clones, around three quarters seen once. The sample taken for sequencing was memory CD4+ T cells from PBMCs. These TCRs come from a man aged 18 to 29 in good health. Some clones in this sample may be carry-over from other donors' samples. Both conserved end residues are part of each CDR3. Fields, in order: J gene, V gene, D gene, clone size, CDR3 DNA, CDR3 protein. A D gene is named only where the DNA matches it firmly. For some rows the clone size is stated as once, few or many, or as a class when expanded; others skip it.

J gene: TRBJ1-4; V gene: TRBV18; D gene: .; clone size: many; CDR3 DNA: TGTGCCAGCTCAGGCAGGGGCCAGGCAACTAATGAAAAACTGTTTTTT; CDR3 protein: CASSGRGQATNEKLFF
J gene: TRBJ2-5; V gene: TRBV28; D gene: TRBD2; clone size: .; CDR3 DNA: TGTGCCAGCAGTTCCTCCGGGACTAGCGGGAAGACCTACTTC; CDR3 protein: CASSSSGTSGKTYF
J gene: TRBJ2-7; V gene: TRBV10-1; D gene: TRBD2; clone size: .; CDR3 DNA: TGCGCCAGCGGGACTAGTAACAACGAGCAGTACTTC; CDR3 protein: CASGTSNNEQYF
J gene: TRBJ1-1; V gene: TRBV7-9; D gene: .; clone size: .; CDR3 DNA: TGTGCCAGCAGCTTAGCCTTGGGGAGGAACACTGAAGCTTTCTTT; CDR3 protein: CASSLALGRNTEAFF
J gene: TRBJ1-1; V gene: TRBV2; D gene: TRBD1; clone size: few; CDR3 DNA: TGTGCCAGCAAAGGGGACAGGGGGTCCACTGAAGCTTTCTTT; CDR3 protein: CASKGDRGSTEAFF
J gene: TRBJ2-1; V gene: TRBV4-1; D gene: TRBD2; clone size: .; CDR3 DNA: TGCGCCAGCAGCCATGGGACTAGCGGGAGGTCGAATGAGCAGTTCTTC; CDR3 protein: CASSHGTSGRSNEQFF
J gene: TRBJ2-3; V gene: TRBV2; D gene: .; clone size: .; CDR3 DNA: TGTGCCAGCGTCCAGGGGGGAGATACGCAGTATTTT; CDR3 protein: CASVQGGDTQYF
J gene: TRBJ1-2; V gene: TRBV9; D gene: TRBD1; clone size: .; CDR3 DNA: TGTGCCAGCAGCGTAGACCCCGGGACAGGGGACCACACCTTC; CDR3 protein: CASSVDPGTGDHTF
J gene: TRBJ1-5; V gene: TRBV7-2; D gene: .; clone size: .; CDR3 DNA: TGTGCCAGCAGCTTAGGGGGGGGACCGGAAGGACCCCAGCATTTT; CDR3 protein: CASSLGGGPEGPQHF
J gene: TRBJ2-3; V gene: TRBV5-4; D gene: TRBD2; clone size: .; CDR3 DNA: TGTGCCAGCAGCGTTCCAGGACTAGCTACGTATTTT; CDR3 protein: CASSVPGLATYF
J gene: TRBJ2-3; V gene: TRBV29-1; D gene: .; clone size: once; CDR3 DNA: TGCAGCGGAGGCGAGGGGTTGACAGATACGCAGTATTTT; CDR3 protein: CSGGEGLTDTQYF
J gene: TRBJ2-5; V gene: TRBV7-9; D gene: .; clone size: few; CDR3 DNA: TGTGCCAGCAGCCGACAGCAAGAGACCCAGTACTTC; CDR3 protein: CASSRQQETQYF
J gene: TRBJ2-6; V gene: TRBV18; D gene: .; clone size: .; CDR3 DNA: TGTGCCAGCTCACCAACCTGGTACGTCTCTGGGGCCAACGTCCTGACTTTC; CDR3 protein: CASSPTWYVSGANVLTF